This T cell receptor beta chain was documented in a study of blood T cells in healthy people across ages. Turning to the study itself: About one barcoded TCR beta cDNA was captured per two T cells. Findings and caveats of the study: Compared with aged donors, long-lived donors showed fewer expanded clones, suggesting selection.

Next came a second PCR, run for roughly 6 to 11 cycles, which used a sample-barcoded 5' primer along with a J-beta primer mix. TCRdb redid the calling of the 5' RACE reads with MiXCR, one entry per CDR3 protein. The repertoire includes 600,000 to 650,000 distinct CDR3 sequences, about 53% of them detected once, and 30% to 40% sits in the top ten. For this clonotype: The target antigen is unknown.

Germline-derived CDR1 and CDR2 are ENHRY and SYGVKD. This CDR3 contains 14 residues. V was trimmed by 7 bases and J by 3 bases, leaving 13 bases between them. Input material: blood. This receptor was identified in a man aged 55-75 years in good health. The chain is built from TRBV10-3 and TRBJ2-1; D assignment may be TRBD1 or TRBD2 (7 bases each). In nucleotides, the CDR3 is TGTGCCATCACAGGGGGGGCGGACTACAATGAGCAGTTCTTC. Amino acid sequence: CAITGGADYNEQFF.